The 32 T cell receptor beta chains below were found in one sample sequenced in a study of T-cell reconstitution after alpha-beta-depleted transplantation in children (dated by TCRdb to the mid-2010s). Libraries came from PCR. Sequencing was carried out with an Illumina HiSeq 2500. Molecular barcoding was employed in the preparation of TCR libraries, with unique molecular identifiers being used to normalize TCRbeta repertoire quantification. The public reads were reprocessed in TCRdb via fastp at Q25 and MiXCR, keeping in-frame beta chains. Every distinct CDR3 protein forms one entry, paired with its most common genes and DNA. This sample holds 350,000 to 400,000 distinct CDR3 sequences; roughly 21% were observed only once. Of the sample, 3.5% to 4% falls within the top ten clones. The specimen comprised PBMCs from the stem cell graft donor, sampled from the stem cell graft. These receptors originate from a human donor who donated a stem cell graft to a child with acute myeloid leukemia.

The gene calls are TRBV2 and TRBJ2-5; the match to TRBD1 covers 9 bases. Germline V gives CDR1 SNHLY, CDR2 FYNNEI. Losses at the gene ends were 7 bases for V and 4 bases for J; bases not matched to a gene: 7. The length of the CDR3 is 14 residues. This chain's CDR3 is CASNKQGARETQYF. The DNA of the CDR3 is TGTGCCAGCAATAAACAGGGGGCGCGAGAGACCCAGTACTTC. The entire variable domain, with the rest obtained from reference TRBV2 and TRBJ2-5, is as follows: EPEVTQTPSHQVTQMGQEVILRCVPISNHLYFYWYRQILGQKVEFLVSFYNNEISEKSEIFDDQFSVERPDGSNFTLKIRSTKLEDSAMYFCASNKQGARETQYFGPGTRLLVL.

In nucleotides, the CDR3 is TGTGCCAGCAGGTCACTAGGGGAAAAACTGTTTTTT. This gives the protein CASRSLGEKLFF. The chain couples TRBV27 to TRBJ1-4; D is undetermined. The V and J ends lost 6 bases and 8 bases respectively, with 10 bases between them. Germline V gene data show CDR1 as MNHEY and CDR2 as SMNVEV (reference sequence). The CDR3 totals 12 residues.

This clonotype has more than one count but fewer than ten. The rearrangement links TRBV28 to TRBJ1-2; D unclear. V was shortened by 2 bases and J by 4 bases, with 11 bases between the two germline ends. Germline CDR1 MDHEN, CDR2 SYDVKM. The CDR3 is 14 amino acids. CDR3 nucleotide sequence: TGTGCCAGCAGTTTAGCGGGTGAGAGCTATGGCTACACCTTC. Translated, it gives CASSLAGESYGYTF.

This clonotype was observed a handful of times. The rearrangement links TRBV7-9 to TRBJ2-4; D perhaps matches TRBD2 (6 bases). The CDR3 sequence is 12 residues long. Trimming cost V 5 bases and J 15 bases, with 17 bases left between them. Germline assignment: CDR1 SEHNR and CDR2 FQNEAQ (reference sequence). The CDR3 reads CASSDGGLLLYF. The DNA for the CDR3 is TGTGCCAGCAGCGACGGGGGTCTGTTACTGTACTTC.

This clonotype was found a few times. The CDR3 bases are TGTGCCAGCAGCGTAATACAGGGGGCGAATGAGCAGTTCTTC. This sequence encodes CASSVIQGANEQFF. The V and J genes are TRBV28 and TRBJ2-1, with 9 bases matching TRBD1. The ends lost 6 bases at V and 7 bases at J; junction bases unmatched: 7. This CDR3 region has 14 residues. The germline V gene encodes CDR1 MDHEN and CDR2 SYDVKM.

This clonotype turned up a few times. The genes are TRBV12-3 or TRBV12-4 and TRBJ2-5; no firm D call. Trimming pared 5 bases from V and 2 bases from J, leaving 12 bases between. The CDR3 consists of 14 residues. The CDR3 bases are TGTGCCAGCAGTCCAGAGCCGAGACAAGAGACCCAGTACTTC. It yields the protein CASSPEPRQETQYF.

This clonotype was counted between two and nine times. One junction end disagrees with the germline gene, perhaps due to a read error. The chain links TRBV24-1 to TRBJ2-7; 7 bases line up with TRBD2. Germline V CDR1 and CDR2: KGHDR, SFDVKD. The CDR3 spans 15 residues. CDR3 DNA: TGTGCCACCAGTGGTTTGCTAGCGGAGGAATACGAGCAGTACTTC. It is translated as CATSGLLAEEYEQYF.

The V call is TRBV11-2, the J call TRBJ2-1; 9 bases map to TRBD2. Trimming removed 2 bases from V and 8 bases from J; junction bases left unmatched: 13. The germline V gene has CDR1 SGHAT and CDR2 FQNNGV. The CDR3 sequence is 17 residues long. The CDR3 coding sequence is TGTGCCAGCAGCTTAAGAGCGCGTAGCGGGAGTAACCATGAGCAGTTCTTC. Translated: CASSLRARSGSNHEQFF.

This clonotype was seen repeatedly, ten times or more. The rearrangement links TRBV4-2 to TRBJ2-1; D call uncertain. Germline V gives CDR1 LGHNA, CDR2 YNFKEQ. The CDR3 is 13 amino acids. V lost 1 base to trimming and J lost 6 bases, with 7 bases between them. The CDR3 DNA reads as TGTGCCAGCAGCCAAGTTTCGGGCAATGAGCAGTTCTTC. Translation: CASSQVSGNEQFF.

The sample holds a few counts of this clonotype. The chain recombines TRBV5-1 with TRBJ2-1; 7 nucleotides align to TRBD2. This CDR3 has 16 amino acids. Germline loops: CDR1 SGHRS, CDR2 YFSETQ. V was clipped by 4 bases and J by 0 bases; unmatched bases: 7. CDR3 loop: CASSIVLADSYNEQFF. CDR3 nucleotides: TGCGCCAGCAGCATCGTTCTAGCGGACTCCTACAATGAGCAGTTCTTC. The variable domain in full, completed from reference TRBV5-1 and TRBJ2-1, reads KAGVTQTPRYLIKTRGQQVTLSCSPISGHRSVSWYQQTPGQGLQFLFEYFSETQRNKGNFPGRFSGRQFSNSRSEMNVSTLELGDSALYLCASSIVLADSYNEQFFGPGTRLTVL.

Many counts were recorded for this clonotype. The chain combines TRBV20-1 with TRBJ2-1, with TRBD2 matching over 9 bases. J was trimmed by 12 bases and V by 3 bases; bases with no gene match: 12. The CDR3 is 14 residues long. Germline-derived CDR1 and CDR2 are DFQATT and SNEGSKA (reference sequence). CDR3 nucleotides: TGCAGTGCTAGCAGCCTAGCGGGACGGGTCGGGCAGTTCTTC. Its protein product is CSASSLAGRVGQFF.

V gene TRBV7-9 combines with J gene TRBJ2-7, with D unresolved. Per germline, CDR1 SEHNR and CDR2 FQNEAQ (reference sequence). With 2 bases removed from V and 3 bases from J, the gap between germline ends came to 11 bases. The CDR3 length is 14 residues. In nucleotides, the CDR3 is TGTGCCAGCAGCTTAACCGGCCCCTACTACGAGCAGTACTTC. The encoded protein is CASSLTGPYYEQYF. The full variable domain, completed using reference TRBV7-9 and TRBJ2-7, is DTGVSQNPRHKITKRGQNVTFRCDPISEHNRLYWYRQTLGQGPEFLTYFQNEAQLEKSRLLSDRFSAERPKGSFSTLEIQRTEQGDSAMYLCASSLTGPYYEQYFGPGTRLTVT.

A few counts support this clonotype. V and J are TRBV10-2 and TRBJ2-1, with D perhaps matching TRBD2 (5 bases). Germline V gene data show CDR1 as WSHSY and CDR2 as SAAADI. CDR3 length equals 15 residues. V was cut by 0 bases and J by 9 bases, with 15 bases left in between. The CDR3 is CASSESIPSGGEQFF. The CDR3 region has the DNA TGCGCCAGCAGTGAGTCTATCCCCAGCGGCGGTGAGCAGTTCTTC.

V is TRBV3-1 and J is TRBJ1-1; D uncertain. The CDR3 totals 14 residues. CDR1 and CDR2 from the germline V gene are LGHDT and YNNKEL (reference sequence). Trimming left V 5 bases short and J 3 bases short, with 13 bases between. The CDR3 protein is CASSESVRDTEAFF. The CDR3 nucleotides are TGTGCCAGCAGCGAAAGCGTGCGGGACACTGAAGCTTTCTTT.

Comments on this clonotype: One end of the junction does not line up with germline, which may come from a read error. The V gene is TRBV5-1, the J gene TRBJ2-3; D gene unclear. Germline assignment: CDR1 SGHRS and CDR2 YFSETQ. CDR3 length: 12 amino acids. The CDR3 protein is CVSSFSTDTQYF. The DNA for the CDR3 is TGCGTCAGCAGCTTTAGCACAGATACGCAGTATTTT. The full variable domain, completed using reference TRBV5-1 and TRBJ2-3, is KAGVTQTPRYLIKTRGQQVTLSCSPISGHRSVSWYQQTPGQGLQFLFEYFSETQRNKGNFPGRFSGRQFSNSRSEMNVSTLELGDSALYLCVSSFSTDTQYFGPGTRLTVL.

This clonotype was seen a few times. This chain joins TRBV29-1 and TRBJ2-3, with TRBD2 identical over 7 bases. The germline CDR1 and CDR2 sequences are SQVTM and ANQGSEA. The length of the CDR3 is 14 residues. The V segment lost 4 bases and the J segment 2 bases; nucleotides outside the gene matches: 6. CDR3 sequence (DNA): TGCAGCGTTGTGGCTAGCGGATTCACAGATACGCAGTATTTT. This encodes CSVVASGFTDTQYF.

The rearrangement joins TRBV28 to TRBJ2-1, with TRBD1 identical over 10 bases. CDR1 and CDR2 (germline): MDHEN, SYDVKM. This CDR3 region has 17 residues. Trimming removed 6 bases from V and 1 base from J; junction bases left unmatched: 9. The CDR3 here is CASRPHGTGVSYNEQFF. CDR3 nucleotides: TGTGCCAGCAGACCTCACGGGACAGGGGTTTCCTACAATGAGCAGTTCTTC.

The chain recombines TRBV20-1 with TRBJ2-7; 9 bases line up with TRBD2. The CDR3 spans 14 residues. Germline V lookup: CDR1 DFQATT, CDR2 SNEGSKA (reference sequence). After removal of 5 bases from V and 5 bases from J, the junction contained 10 bases not matched to a gene. CDR3 sequence: CSASSGRIGDEQYF. The CDR3 region has the DNA TGCAGTGCTTCCAGCGGGAGGATAGGCGACGAGCAGTACTTC.

The chain combines TRBV5-1 with TRBJ2-1; TRBD1 is a possible D gene (5 bases). Deletions cut 3 bases from V and 0 bases from J, with 13 bases between. Looked up from germline, CDR1 is SGHRS and CDR2 is YFSETQ. The CDR3 extends over 16 amino acids. The CDR3: CASSWGQGSSYNEQFF. CDR3 in DNA: TGCGCCAGCAGCTGGGGCCAGGGTAGCTCCTACAATGAGCAGTTCTTC.

This clonotype occurred many times. The J gene is TRBJ2-3, the V gene TRBV6-1, with D perhaps given as TRBD1 or TRBD2 (5 bases each). Trimming removed 6 bases from V and 3 bases from J, with 16 bases in between. Germline V gene lookup returns CDR1 MNHNS and CDR2 SASEGT. CDR3 length: 15 amino acids. The CDR3 DNA is TGTGCCAGCAGAGAGGGACGGATCATTACAGATACGCAGTATTTT. This sequence encodes CASREGRIITDTQYF.

V is TRBV6-5 and J is TRBJ1-1; 11 bases map to TRBD1. The CDR3 covers 17 residues. Germline V lookup: CDR1 MNHEY, CDR2 SVGAGI. The V segment lost 0 bases and the J segment 2 bases; nucleotides outside the gene matches: 5. The CDR3 loop reads CASSYSVGQGANTEAFF. CDR3 in DNA: TGTGCCAGCAGTTACTCAGTTGGACAGGGGGCTAACACTGAAGCTTTCTTT.

This clonotype was counted at least ten times. The rearrangement joins TRBV20-1 to TRBJ1-3; D is possibly TRBD1 (5 bases). This CDR3 is 13 amino acids long. Per the germline V gene, CDR1 is DFQATT and CDR2 is SNEGSKA (reference sequence). V lost 3 bases, J lost 3 bases, and 9 bases lay in between. As DNA, the CDR3 is TGCAGTGCTAGCCAGGGTTATGGAAACACCATATATTTT. The encoded protein is CSASQGYGNTIYF.

This clonotype has only a few counts. V and J are TRBV7-3 and TRBJ1-5, with D possibly TRBD1 on 5 matching bases. The CDR3 has 16 residues. V lost 4 bases to trimming and J lost 0 bases, with 13 bases between them. Germline V gene lookup returns CDR1 SGHTA and CDR2 FQGTGA. The CDR3 bases are TGTGCCAGCAGCTCCATTGGGGGTTATAGCAATCAGCCCCAGCATTTT. This sequence encodes CASSSIGGYSNQPQHF.

CDR3 protein: CASSSIAGVSYEQYF. The CDR3, as DNA: TGTGCCAGCAGTTCCATAGCGGGAGTTTCGTACGAGCAGTACTTC. The chain combines TRBV27 with TRBJ2-7, with TRBD2 matching over 9 bases. The V and J ends lost 4 bases and 4 bases, in that order; junction bases with no gene match: 8. The CDR3 contains 15 residues. Per germline, CDR1 MNHEY and CDR2 SMNVEV (reference sequence).

The genes are TRBV12-3 or TRBV12-4 and TRBJ2-1; 9 nucleotides line up with TRBD2. The junction had 10 bases not matched to a gene; V was cut back by 5 bases and J by 8 bases. The CDR3 is 15 residues long. This CDR3 is CASSRLSGRVDEQFF. The CDR3 nucleotides read TGTGCCAGCAGTCGACTTAGCGGGAGAGTGGATGAGCAGTTCTTC.

The V and J genes are TRBV12-3 or TRBV12-4 and TRBJ2-1; D may correspond to TRBD1 or TRBD2 (5 bases each). V lost 6 bases, J lost 0 bases, and 12 bases lay in between. The CDR3 spans 15 residues. CDR3 coding DNA: TGTGCCAGCAGGGGGGACCGAAGCTCCTACAATGAGCAGTTCTTC. Its translation: CASRGDRSSYNEQFF.

V and J are TRBV5-5 and TRBJ1-1, with D unresolved. V lost 0 bases to trimming and J lost 0 bases, with 6 bases between them. The CDR3 runs to 14 residues. The germline V gene has CDR1 SGHKS and CDR2 YYEKEE (reference sequence). This chain's CDR3 is CASSLATMNTEAFF. CDR3 nucleotides: TGTGCCAGCAGCTTGGCAACAATGAACACTGAAGCTTTCTTT.

This clonotype was found many times. V usage is TRBV10-3 and J usage is TRBJ2-1; a weak D match, TRBD1 (5 bases). The CDR3 covers 17 residues. Germline CDR1 ENHRY, CDR2 SYGVKD. V gave up 0 bases and J gave up 7 bases, with 19 bases separating them. The CDR3 nucleotides read TGTGCCATCAGTGAGTCAAGGGGCGCGGTATACGCGAATGAGCAGTTCTTC. Amino acid sequence: CAISESRGAVYANEQFF.

The chain combines TRBV3-1 with TRBJ2-1; TRBD2 matches 8 bases. The CDR3 is 16 residues long. The V gene end was trimmed by 0 bases and the J gene end by 6 bases; junction bases not matched to a gene: 7. The germline V gene has CDR1 LGHDT and CDR2 YNNKEL (reference sequence). CDR3 sequence reads: CASSQDPGGTLNEQFF. CDR3 coding DNA: TGTGCCAGCAGCCAAGATCCGGGAGGGACCCTCAATGAGCAGTTCTTC.

The genes are TRBV28 and TRBJ2-7, with D perhaps matching TRBD2 (6 bases). The CDR3 length is 14 residues. Germline V gives CDR1 MDHEN, CDR2 SYDVKM. Trimming took 3 bases from V and 2 from J, leaving 11 bases between them. CDR3 DNA sequence: TGTGCCAGCAGTTTTCTAGGGACTCCCTACGAGCAGTACTTC. Protein: CASSFLGTPYEQYF.

This clonotype was observed many times. This chain uses TRBV29-1 with TRBJ2-2, with D hard to call. CDR1 is SQVTM and CDR2 is ANQGSEA in the germline V gene. The CDR3 spans 15 residues. Trimming shortened V by 0 bases and J by 0 bases, and 8 bases separated the two germline ends. The CDR3 is CSVEEIEANTGELFF. The CDR3 DNA sequence: TGCAGCGTTGAAGAAATAGAGGCGAACACCGGGGAGCTGTTTTTT.

This clonotype has only a few counts. The chain recombines TRBV7-3 with TRBJ2-1; D is ambiguous. V was pared by 1 base and J by 0 bases, with 7 bases between. There are 15 residues in the CDR3. CDR1 is SGHTA, CDR2 FQGTGA, per germline. CDR3 protein: CASSLNGLSYNEQFF. CDR3 sequence (DNA): TGTGCCAGCAGCTTAAACGGGCTCTCCTACAATGAGCAGTTCTTC.